This T cell receptor (beta chain) was recorded in a study of blood T cells in healthy people across ages. V was clipped by 8 bases and J by 9 bases, with 20 bases between them. Germline CDR1 reads SQVTM; CDR2 reads ANQGSEA. CDR3 size: 13 residues. The use of a sample-barcoded 5' primer and a J-beta primer mix characterized a second PCR of roughly 6 to 12 cycles. Every sample gave at least 3 million paired-end reads containing CDR3. TCRdb passed the 5' RACE reads through MiXCR, listing each CDR3 protein once. The data show 650,000 to 800,000 distinct CDR3 sequences, about 51% seen once. This clonotype was found a few times. Its target is unknown. Being one base from a much bigger clone, this may be a read error. Study-wide points: Investigators viewed diversity estimates from one million T cells as underestimates, the study reported.

Isolation of PBMCs gave at least 7 million cells per sample. Total RNA, at least 5.5 micrograms per sample, came from PBMCs. The chain carries TRBV29-1 and TRBJ2-1; D perhaps matches TRBD2 (5 bases). The sample comprised blood. The sequence was obtained from a woman of 80 years or more in good health. The CDR3 coding sequence is TGCAGCCCGCGTCGAGCGGAGCCGGGTGAGCAGTTCTTC. Translation: CSPRRAEPGEQFF.